Reported below is one T cell receptor beta chain. The target antigen is unknown. Only in-frame clones appear in the TCRdb table, and some are missing; sequencing was by immunoSEQ multiplex PCR. The sample consists of nearly 35,000 clones, roughly 80% of them appearing once. The data were taken from a study of T cells in narcolepsy. The overall study: Healthy controls were enrolled alongside patients with narcolepsy type 1 or type 2. Study findings and constraints: Some memory CD4+ repertoires had no autoreactive clone sequences. Comparing one patient's CSF and blood CD4+ clonotypes highlighted HCRT- and TRIB2-specific autoreactive clonotypes. Blood of same and different patients, but not healthy controls, reportedly held recurring autoreactive clonotypes.

CDR1 is SGHRS and CDR2 is YFSETQ in the germline V gene. After removal of 1 base from V and 9 bases from J, the junction contained 5 bases not matched to a gene. The CDR3 runs 15 residues. The TCR sequence derives from a human donor in good health. Sample: memory (CD45RA-) CD4+ T cells from blood. The chain joins TRBV5-1 to TRBJ1-6; 9 nucleotides agree with TRBD1. As DNA, the CDR3 is TGCGCCAGCAGCTTGAACACAGGGGGCGGTTCACCCCTCCACTTT. Its translation: CASSLNTGGGSPLHF.